This paragraph reports one T cell receptor (beta chain). Using immunoSEQ multiplex PCR, the repertoire was profiled, and TCRdb retains in-frame clones only, with some absent. The sample consists of roughly 140,000 clones, just under 95% of them appearing once. The data derive from a study of T cell responses to AZD1222 COVID-19 vaccine. Trimming cost V 5 bases and J 0 bases; bases outside gene matches: 4. The CDR3 extends over 17 amino acids. CDR1 and CDR2 (germline): MNHEY, SMNVEV (reference sequence). The source of this sequence is an adult in good health. The chain is built from TRBV27 and TRBJ2-2; TRBD1 aligns across 12 bases. Sequenced material: peripheral blood, taken on day 0 of AZD1222 vaccination. CDR3 sequence reads: CASSRGQGAANTGELFF. The CDR3 bases are TGTGCCAGCAGTCGGGGACAGGGGGCGGCGAACACCGGGGAGCTGTTTTTT.